This T cell receptor (beta chain) was documented in a study of yellow fever vaccine responses in identical twins. CDR3 length: 14 amino acids. From germline, CDR1 is MNHNS and CDR2 SASEGT. Trimming cost V 6 bases and J 4 bases; bases outside gene matches: 6. TCRdb called the RT-PCR reads again in MiXCR, with one record for every CDR3 protein. The table lists 750 to 1,000 distinct CDR3 sequences, roughly 88% of them singletons. Study-wide results and limits: Reportedly, twins showed a vaccine T cell response that looked partly convergent and partly personalized.

Remarks on this clonotype: Its antigen remains unidentified.

This TCR was sampled from a female donor who received the yellow fever vaccine. The chain links TRBV6-1 to TRBJ1-5; 7 nucleotides line up with TRBD1. The starting material was T cells from blood (PBMCs), unsorted or a sorted subset (not recorded which), obtained before or after yellow fever vaccination (not recorded which). The CDR3 reads CASRPGTVNQPQHF. The DNA for the CDR3 is TGTGCCAGCAGACCCGGGACAGTAAATCAGCCCCAGCATTTT.